What follows describes a single T cell receptor beta chain. Profiling relied on immunoSEQ multiplex PCR, and the TCRdb table lists in-frame clones only, not all of them. Of 55,000 to 70,000 clones in the sample, 80% are singletons; the top ten hold more than 1%. The germline CDR1 and CDR2 sequences are SGHRS and YFSETQ. The V end lost 4 bases, the J end lost 6 bases, and 16 bases lay between the germline ends. The CDR3 runs to 15 residues. The record originates from a study of OX40 agonist ivuxolimab in advanced cancers. The specimen was CD4+ or CD8+ T cells sorted from blood, collected in a trial of the OX40 agonist ivuxolimab. The TCR was taken from an adult with an advanced solid tumor such as melanoma, head and neck, liver or kidney cancer. This chain uses TRBV5-1 with TRBJ1-4; D perhaps matches TRBD1 (6 bases). The CDR3 is CASSKVGAGDEKLFF. The CDR3 DNA follows: TGCGCCAGCAGCAAAGTGGGGGCCGGGGATGAAAAACTGTTTTTT.